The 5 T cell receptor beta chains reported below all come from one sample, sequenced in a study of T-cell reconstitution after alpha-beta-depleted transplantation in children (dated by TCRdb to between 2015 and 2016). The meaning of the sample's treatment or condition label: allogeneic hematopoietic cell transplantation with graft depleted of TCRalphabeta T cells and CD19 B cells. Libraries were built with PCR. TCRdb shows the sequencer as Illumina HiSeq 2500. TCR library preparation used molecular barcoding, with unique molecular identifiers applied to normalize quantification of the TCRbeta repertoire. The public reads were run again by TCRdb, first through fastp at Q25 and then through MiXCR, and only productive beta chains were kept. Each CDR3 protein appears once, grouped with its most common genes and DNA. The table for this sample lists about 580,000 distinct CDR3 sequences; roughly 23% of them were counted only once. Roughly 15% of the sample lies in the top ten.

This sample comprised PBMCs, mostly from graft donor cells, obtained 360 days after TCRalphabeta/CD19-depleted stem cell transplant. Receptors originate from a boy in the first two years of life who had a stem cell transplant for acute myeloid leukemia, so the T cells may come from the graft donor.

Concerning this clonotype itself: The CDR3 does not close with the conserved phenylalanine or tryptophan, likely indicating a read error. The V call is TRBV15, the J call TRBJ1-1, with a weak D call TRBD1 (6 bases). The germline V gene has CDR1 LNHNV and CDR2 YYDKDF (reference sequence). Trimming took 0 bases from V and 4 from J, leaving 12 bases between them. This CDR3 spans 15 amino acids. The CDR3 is CATSRDGGPGTEAFY. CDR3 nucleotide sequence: TGTGCCACCAGCAGAGATGGGGGGCCGGGCACTGAAGCTTTCTAT.

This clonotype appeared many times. The DNA for the CDR3 is TGTGCCAGCAGCCAAGATCGGGACAGGGGCTCGGATGAGCAGTTCTTC. Residues: CASSQDRDRGSDEQFF. The V gene is TRBV3-1, the J gene TRBJ2-1; TRBD1 matches at 10 bases. Germline-derived CDR1 and CDR2 are LGHDT and YNNKEL (reference sequence). The CDR3 has 16 residues. The junction had 7 bases not matched to a gene; V was cut back by 0 bases and J by 8 bases.

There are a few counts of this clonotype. CDR3 in amino acids: CASRTGWSQYF. DNA for the CDR3: TGTGCCAGCAGGACAGGCTGGTCGCAGTATTTT. V is TRBV6-6 and J is TRBJ2-3; TRBD1 is a possible D gene (6 bases). The V end lost 6 bases, the J end lost 10 bases, and 11 bases lay between the germline ends. CDR3 length: 11 residues. Germline-derived CDR1 and CDR2 are MNHNY and SVGAGI (reference sequence).

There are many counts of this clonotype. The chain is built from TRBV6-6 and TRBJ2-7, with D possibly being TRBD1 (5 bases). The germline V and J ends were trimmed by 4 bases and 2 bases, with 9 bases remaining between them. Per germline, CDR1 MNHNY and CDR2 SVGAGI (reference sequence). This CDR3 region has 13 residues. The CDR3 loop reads CASSSTVTYEQYF. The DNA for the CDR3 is TGTGCCAGCAGTTCGACAGTAACCTACGAGCAGTACTTC.

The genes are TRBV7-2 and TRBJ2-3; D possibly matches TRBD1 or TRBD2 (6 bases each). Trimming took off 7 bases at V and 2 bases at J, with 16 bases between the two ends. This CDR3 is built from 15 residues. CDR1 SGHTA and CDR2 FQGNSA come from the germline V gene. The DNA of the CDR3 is TGTGCCAGCACCGTCGGGGGCGCCGTCACAGATACGCAGTATTTT. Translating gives CASTVGGAVTDTQYF. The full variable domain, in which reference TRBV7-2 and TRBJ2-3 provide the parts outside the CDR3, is GAGVSQSPSNKVTEKGKDVELRCDPISGHTALYWYRQSLGQGLEFLIYFQGNSAPDKSGLPSDRFSAERTGGSVSTLTIQRTQQEDSAVYLCASTVGGAVTDTQYFGPGTRLTVL.